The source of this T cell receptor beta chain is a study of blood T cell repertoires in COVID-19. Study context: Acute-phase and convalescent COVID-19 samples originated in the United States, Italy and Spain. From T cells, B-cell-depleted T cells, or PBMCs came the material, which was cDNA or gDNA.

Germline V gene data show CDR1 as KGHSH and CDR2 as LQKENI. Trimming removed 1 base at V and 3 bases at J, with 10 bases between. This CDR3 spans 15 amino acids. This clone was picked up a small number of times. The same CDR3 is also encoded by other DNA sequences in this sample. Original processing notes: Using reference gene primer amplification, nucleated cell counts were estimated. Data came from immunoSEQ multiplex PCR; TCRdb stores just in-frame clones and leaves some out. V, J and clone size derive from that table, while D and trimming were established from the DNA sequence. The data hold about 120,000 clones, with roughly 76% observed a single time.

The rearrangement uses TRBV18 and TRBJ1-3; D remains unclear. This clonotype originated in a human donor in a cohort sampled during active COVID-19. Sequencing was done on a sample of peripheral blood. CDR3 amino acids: CASSPRGGSGNTIYF. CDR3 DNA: TGTGCCAGCTCACCACGTGGAGGGAGTGGAAACACCATATATTTT.